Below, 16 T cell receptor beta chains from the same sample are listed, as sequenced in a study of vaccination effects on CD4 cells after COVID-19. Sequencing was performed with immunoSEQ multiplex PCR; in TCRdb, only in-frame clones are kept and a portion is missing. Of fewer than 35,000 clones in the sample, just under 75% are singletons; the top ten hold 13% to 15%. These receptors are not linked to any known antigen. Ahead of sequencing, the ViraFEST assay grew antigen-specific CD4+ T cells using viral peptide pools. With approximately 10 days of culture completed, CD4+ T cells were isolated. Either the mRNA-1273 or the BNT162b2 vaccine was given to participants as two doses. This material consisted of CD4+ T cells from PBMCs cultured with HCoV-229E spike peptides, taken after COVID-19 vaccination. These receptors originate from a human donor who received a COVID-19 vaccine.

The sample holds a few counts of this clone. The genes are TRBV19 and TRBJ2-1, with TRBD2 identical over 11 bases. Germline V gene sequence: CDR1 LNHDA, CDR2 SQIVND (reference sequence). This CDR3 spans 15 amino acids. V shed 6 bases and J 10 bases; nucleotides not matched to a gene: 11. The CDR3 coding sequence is TGTGCCAGTAGCGACCCCGGACTAGCGGGCCGGGAGCAGTTCTTC. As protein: CASSDPGLAGREQFF.

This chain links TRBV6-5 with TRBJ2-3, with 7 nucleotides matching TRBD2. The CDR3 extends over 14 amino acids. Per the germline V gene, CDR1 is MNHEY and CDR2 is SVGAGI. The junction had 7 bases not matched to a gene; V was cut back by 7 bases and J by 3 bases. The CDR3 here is CASTHPRGTDTQYF. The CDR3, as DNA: TGTGCCAGCACCCACCCGCGGGGGACAGATACGCAGTATTTT.

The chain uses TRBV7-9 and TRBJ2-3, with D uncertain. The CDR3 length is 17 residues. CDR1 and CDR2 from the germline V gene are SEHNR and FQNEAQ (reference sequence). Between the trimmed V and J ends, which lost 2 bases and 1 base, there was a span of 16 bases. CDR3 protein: CASSLTFRQVGTDTQYF. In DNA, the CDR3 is TGTGCCAGCAGCTTAACTTTCAGGCAAGTCGGCACAGATACGCAGTATTTT.

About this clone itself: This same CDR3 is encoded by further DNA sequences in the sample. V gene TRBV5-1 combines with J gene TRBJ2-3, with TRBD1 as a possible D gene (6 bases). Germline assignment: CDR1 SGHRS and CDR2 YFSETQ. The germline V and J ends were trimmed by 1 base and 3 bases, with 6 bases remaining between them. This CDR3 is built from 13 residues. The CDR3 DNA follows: TGCGCCAGCAGCTTGCAGGGGACAGATACGCAGTATTTT. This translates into CASSLQGTDTQYF.

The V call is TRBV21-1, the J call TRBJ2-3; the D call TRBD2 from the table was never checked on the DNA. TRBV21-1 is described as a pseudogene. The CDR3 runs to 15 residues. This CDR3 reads CASSIIYGATDTQYF. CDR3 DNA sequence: TGTGCCAGCAGCATTATATACGGAGCCACAGATACGCAGTATTTT.

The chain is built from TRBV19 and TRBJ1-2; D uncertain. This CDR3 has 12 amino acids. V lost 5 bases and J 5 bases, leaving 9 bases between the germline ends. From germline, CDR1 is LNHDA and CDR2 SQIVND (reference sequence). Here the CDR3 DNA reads TGTGCCAGTAGTTTTAACATGTATGGCTACACCTTC. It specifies CASSFNMYGYTF.

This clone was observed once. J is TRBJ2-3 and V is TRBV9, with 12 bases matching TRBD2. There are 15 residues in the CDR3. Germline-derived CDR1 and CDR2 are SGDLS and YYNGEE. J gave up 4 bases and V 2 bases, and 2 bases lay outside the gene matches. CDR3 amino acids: CASSVGTSGPDTQYF. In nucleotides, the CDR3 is TGTGCCAGCAGCGTGGGGACTAGCGGGCCAGATACGCAGTATTTT.

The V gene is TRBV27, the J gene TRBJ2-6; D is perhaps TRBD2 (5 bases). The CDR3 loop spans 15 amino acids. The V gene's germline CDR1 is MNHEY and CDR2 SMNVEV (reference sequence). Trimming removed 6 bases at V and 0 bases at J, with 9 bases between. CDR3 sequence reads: CASRPDYSGANVLTF. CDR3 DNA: TGTGCCAGCAGACCTGACTACTCTGGGGCCAACGTCCTGACTTTC. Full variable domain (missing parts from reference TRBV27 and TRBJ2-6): EAQVTQNPRYLITVTGKKLTVTCSQNMNHEYMSWYRQDPGLGLRQIYYSMNVEVTDKGDVPEGYKVSRKEKRNFPLILESPSPNQTSLYFCASRPDYSGANVLTFGAGSRLTVL.

The CDR3 DNA is TGCGCCAGCAGTGAAGGACCGAGGCTGAACGCAGCCCAGCATTTT. Its protein product is CASSEGPRLNAAQHF. The rearrangement uses TRBV10-2 and TRBJ1-5; D is uncertain. V gave up 3 bases and J gave up 11 bases, with 20 bases separating them. The CDR3 extends over 15 amino acids. The germline CDR1 and CDR2 sequences are WSHSY and SAAADI.

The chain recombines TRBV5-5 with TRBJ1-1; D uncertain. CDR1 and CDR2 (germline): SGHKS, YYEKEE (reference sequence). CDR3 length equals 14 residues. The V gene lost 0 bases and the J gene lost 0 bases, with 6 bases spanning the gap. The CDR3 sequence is CASSLGTVNTEAFF. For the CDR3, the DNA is TGTGCCAGCAGCTTGGGGACGGTGAACACTGAAGCTTTCTTT.

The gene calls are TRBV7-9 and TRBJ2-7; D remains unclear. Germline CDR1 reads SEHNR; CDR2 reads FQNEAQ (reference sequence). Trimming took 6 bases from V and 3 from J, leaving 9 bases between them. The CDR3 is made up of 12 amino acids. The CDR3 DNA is TGTGCCAGCAGTCGACTTTACTACGAGCAGTACTTC. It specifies CASSRLYYEQYF.

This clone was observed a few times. The CDR3 sequence: CAIFPGGSGETQYF. Here the CDR3 DNA reads TGTGCCATATTTCCGGGCGGGAGTGGAGAGACCCAGTACTTC. The V call is TRBV10-3, the J call TRBJ2-5; 7 positions agree with TRBD2. Germline loops: CDR1 ENHRY, CDR2 SYGVKD. The CDR3 runs 14 residues. With 9 bases clipped from V and 4 bases from J, the junction kept 11 bases outside the gene matches.

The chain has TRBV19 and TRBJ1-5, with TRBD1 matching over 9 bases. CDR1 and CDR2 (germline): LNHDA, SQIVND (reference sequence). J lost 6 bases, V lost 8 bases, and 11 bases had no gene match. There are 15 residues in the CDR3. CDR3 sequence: CASCPGDRVLQPQHF. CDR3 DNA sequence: TGTGCCAGTTGCCCCGGGGACAGGGTACTTCAGCCCCAGCATTTT.

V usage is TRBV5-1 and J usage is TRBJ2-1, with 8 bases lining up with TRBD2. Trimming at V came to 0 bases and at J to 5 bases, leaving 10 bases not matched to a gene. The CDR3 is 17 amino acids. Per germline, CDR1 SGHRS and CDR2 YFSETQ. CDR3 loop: CASSLATAVAGNNEQFF. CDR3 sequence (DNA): TGCGCCAGCAGCTTGGCCACCGCGGTAGCGGGAAACAATGAGCAGTTCTTC.

The CDR3 loop reads CASSRGGMNTEAFF. In DNA form, the CDR3 reads TGTGCCAGCAGCCGAGGGGGTATGAACACTGAAGCTTTCTTT. The genes are TRBV9 and TRBJ1-1; D is possibly TRBD1 (6 bases). V lost 4 bases to trimming and J lost 0 bases, with 10 bases between them. Germline CDR1 SGDLS, CDR2 YYNGEE. This CDR3 has 14 residues.

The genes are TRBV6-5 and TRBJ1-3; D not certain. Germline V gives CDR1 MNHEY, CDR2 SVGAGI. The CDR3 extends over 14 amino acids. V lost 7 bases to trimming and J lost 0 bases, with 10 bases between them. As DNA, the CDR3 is TGTGCCAGCATCCAAGGCTTCTCTGGAAACACCATATATTTT. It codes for CASIQGFSGNTIYF.